This TCR beta chain was identified during a study of T cell responses to AZD1222 COVID-19 vaccine. Trimming removed 6 bases at V and 6 bases at J, with 14 bases between. Germline V lookup: CDR1 ENHRY, CDR2 SYGVKD. This CDR3 has 14 amino acids. Sequenced by immunoSEQ multiplex PCR; TCRdb stores in-frame clones only, minus some. The sample carries fewer than 150,000 clones, roughly 91% recorded once. The specimen comprised peripheral blood, sampled 28 days after the second AZD1222 dose. The rearrangement joins TRBV10-3 to TRBJ1-4; tentative D call: TRBD1 (5 bases). The TCR sequence derives from an adult who received the AZD1222 COVID-19 vaccine. The DNA of the CDR3 is TGTGCCATCAGAGAGGACGGGGGATATGAAAAACTGTTTTTT. This sequence encodes CAIREDGGYEKLFF.